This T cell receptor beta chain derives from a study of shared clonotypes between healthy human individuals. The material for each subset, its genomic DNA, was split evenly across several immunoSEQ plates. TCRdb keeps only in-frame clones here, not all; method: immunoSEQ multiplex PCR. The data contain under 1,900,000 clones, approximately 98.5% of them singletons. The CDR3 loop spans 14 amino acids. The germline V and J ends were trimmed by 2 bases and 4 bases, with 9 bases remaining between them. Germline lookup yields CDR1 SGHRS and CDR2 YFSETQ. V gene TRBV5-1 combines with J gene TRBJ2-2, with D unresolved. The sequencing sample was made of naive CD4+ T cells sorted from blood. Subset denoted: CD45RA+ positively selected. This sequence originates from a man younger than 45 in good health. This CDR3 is CASSFERLTGELFF. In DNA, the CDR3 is TGCGCCAGCAGCTTCGAACGTCTCACCGGGGAGCTGTTTTTT.